This passage covers 20 T cell receptor beta chains from one sample sequenced in a study of shared clonotypes between healthy human individuals. Sequencing was performed with immunoSEQ multiplex PCR; in TCRdb, only in-frame clones are kept and a portion is missing. In the table there are nearly 1,000,000 clones, about three quarters of which are singletons. Sample: memory CD4+ T cells sorted from blood. Subset meaning: CD45RA-negative fraction. The receptors were sampled from a man between 18 and 29 years old in good health.

The gene calls are TRBV5-1 and TRBJ1-2, with unresolved D. Looked up from germline, CDR1 is SGHRS and CDR2 is YFSETQ. This CDR3 comprises 14 residues. V was clipped by 2 bases and J by 3 bases, with 11 bases between them. This chain's CDR3 is CASSFPGNDYGYTF. The CDR3, as DNA: TGCGCCAGCAGCTTCCCCGGGAATGACTATGGCTACACCTTC.

The rearrangement joins TRBV2 to TRBJ2-3, with 8 nucleotides matching TRBD2. Per germline, CDR1 SNHLY and CDR2 FYNNEI. The CDR3 runs to 12 residues. The ends lost 4 bases at V and 12 bases at J; junction bases unmatched: 6. CDR3 in amino acids: CASSAQRGQQYF. CDR3 DNA sequence: TGTGCCAGCAGTGCCCAGCGGGGGCAACAGTATTTT.

A word on this clone: The sample holds other DNA sequences that translate to the same CDR3. The V gene is TRBV6-5, the J gene TRBJ1-1, with D possibly being TRBD1 (5 bases). The V gene's germline CDR1 is MNHEY and CDR2 SVGAGI. CDR3 length: 14 residues. Between the trimmed V and J ends, which lost 0 bases and 1 base, there was a span of 6 bases. The DNA of the CDR3 is TGTGCCAGCAGTTACTCGAGGGGGAACACTGAAGCTTTCTTT. Translation: CASSYSRGNTEAFF.

This clone was recorded only once. The V gene is TRBV4-3, the J gene TRBJ1-6; no reliable D call. This CDR3 comprises 15 residues. Germline V CDR1 and CDR2: LGHNA, YSLEER. V lost 0 bases to trimming and J lost 8 bases, with 11 bases between them. CDR3 DNA: TGCGCCAGCAGCCAAGATGACACCGGGGATTCACCCCTCCACTTT. It translates to CASSQDDTGDSPLHF.

About this clone itself: A junction boundary mismatches the germline segment, possibly from a read error. V gene TRBV27 combines with J gene TRBJ2-3, with D maybe TRBD1 (5 bases). This CDR3 is 11 amino acids long. In germline, CDR1 is MNHEY, CDR2 SMNVEV (reference sequence). In DNA form, the CDR3 reads TGTGCCAGCAGTTCCGGCAGGGCAAGGTACTTT. Amino acid sequence: CASSSGRARYF.

About this clone: A read error may be the cause here, since a much bigger clone is one base away. The same CDR3 arises from other DNA sequences in this sample as well. V gene TRBV5-4 combines with J gene TRBJ2-1; no clear D gene. Germline CDR1 SGHNT, CDR2 YYREEE (reference sequence). The CDR3 contains 11 residues. CDR3 DNA: TGTGCCAGCAGCTCCAACAATGAGCAGTTCTTC. This encodes CASSSNNEQFF.

This clone appeared a few times. The genes are TRBV10-3 and TRBJ2-7, with D maybe TRBD1 (5 bases). CDR3 size: 12 residues. Deletions cut 11 bases from V and 2 bases from J, with 13 bases between. The V gene's germline CDR1 is ENHRY and CDR2 SYGVKD. The CDR3 region is CAAGQGTYEQYF. CDR3 in DNA: TGTGCCGCAGGCCAGGGAACCTACGAGCAGTACTTC.

This chain connects TRBV29-1 to TRBJ2-1; D may match TRBD1 or TRBD2 (5 bases each). The CDR3 has 12 residues. Looked up from germline, CDR1 is SQVTM and CDR2 is ANQGSEA. The CDR3 region is CIMAGTANEQFF. CDR3 sequence (DNA): TGCATCATGGCCGGGACGGCCAATGAGCAGTTCTTC.

This clone was recorded once. J is TRBJ2-5 and V is TRBV5-1; D is ambiguous. Germline CDR1 reads SGHRS; CDR2 reads YFSETQ. The CDR3 consists of 13 residues. The germline V and J ends were trimmed by 4 bases and 2 bases, with 9 bases remaining between them. CDR3 in amino acids: CASSRPGQETQYF. The CDR3 DNA is TGCGCCAGCAGCCGTCCTGGGCAAGAGACCCAGTACTTC.

The rearrangement joins TRBV4-1 to TRBJ2-1, with D hard to call. Germline CDR1 is MGHRA and CDR2 is YSYEKL. The CDR3 length is 16 residues. Between the trimmed V and J ends, which lost 0 bases and 1 base, there was a span of 10 bases. CDR3 residues: CASSQDTHASYNEQFF. DNA for the CDR3: TGCGCCAGCAGCCAAGATACTCACGCTTCCTACAATGAGCAGTTCTTC.

The chain employs TRBV4-2 and TRBJ1-6; D ambiguous. Trimming pared 0 bases from V and 7 bases from J, leaving 1 base between. Germline assignment: CDR1 LGHNA and CDR2 YNFKEQ. The CDR3 extends over 12 amino acids. The CDR3 loop is CASSQENSPLHF. The CDR3 nucleotides read TGTGCCAGCAGCCAAGAGAATTCACCCCTCCACTTT.

V usage is TRBV28 and J usage is TRBJ1-5; no clear D. The CDR3 is made up of 14 amino acids. Germline V gene lookup returns CDR1 MDHEN and CDR2 SYDVKM. V gave up 7 bases and J gave up 3 bases, with 13 bases separating them. The CDR3 spells CASTRGWDNQPQHF. DNA of the CDR3: TGTGCCAGCACCCGGGGTTGGGACAATCAGCCCCAGCATTTT.

The gene calls are TRBV29-1 and TRBJ2-7, with 10 bases matching TRBD1. Germline lookup yields CDR1 SQVTM and CDR2 ANQGSEA. Unmatched junction bases numbered 13, after V lost 1 base and J lost 4 bases. The CDR3 extends over 17 amino acids. The CDR3 loop is CSVEGVRGQGHSYEQYF. The CDR3 nucleotides are TGCAGCGTTGAAGGTGTACGGGGACAGGGGCATTCGTACGAGCAGTACTTC.

The V call is TRBV20-1, the J call TRBJ2-7; D might be TRBD2 (6 bases). V lost 7 bases to trimming and J lost 7 bases, with 14 bases between them. The CDR3 covers 11 residues. Germline V lookup: CDR1 DFQATT, CDR2 SNEGSKA (reference sequence). This chain's CDR3 is CSVLGGGEQYF. For the CDR3, the DNA is TGCAGTGTTCTCGGTGGGGGGGAGCAGTACTTC.

The J gene is TRBJ1-4, the V gene TRBV6-1; 7 positions agree with TRBD1. CDR3 length: 14 amino acids. Germline V CDR1 and CDR2: MNHNS, SASEGT. V was pared by 6 bases and J by 6 bases, with 7 bases of the junction left unmatched. The CDR3 reads CASRTGTVDEKLFF. CDR3 DNA: TGTGCCAGCAGGACCGGGACAGTAGATGAAAAACTGTTTTTT.

This clone was found many times. CDR3 sequence (DNA): TGTGCCAGCAGCTTATCAGCCTGGCAGGGTAGGAACTATGGCTACACCTTC. It codes for CASSLSAWQGRNYGYTF. The chain recombines TRBV7-9 with TRBJ1-2, with a tentative D call TRBD1 (5 bases). V lost 2 bases to trimming and J lost 2 bases, with 18 bases between them. CDR3 length: 17 residues. In germline, CDR1 is SEHNR, CDR2 FQNEAQ (reference sequence).

The chain carries TRBV11-2 and TRBJ1-1; 8 positions match TRBD1. Germline lookup yields CDR1 SGHAT and CDR2 FQNNGV. The trim removed 6 bases at V and 1 base at J, leaving 10 bases unmatched. The CDR3 has 16 residues. CDR3 region: CASSRGQGVTNTEAFF. The CDR3 nucleotides read TGTGCCAGCAGTCGTGGACAGGGAGTGACGAACACTGAAGCTTTCTTT. The full variable domain, rest sourced from reference TRBV11-2 and TRBJ1-1, is EAGVAQSPRYKIIEKRQSVAFWCNPISGHATLYWYQQILGQGPKLLIQFQNNGVVDDSQLPKDRFSAERLKGVDSTLKIQPAKLEDSAVYLCASSRGQGVTNTEAFFGQGTRLTVV.

This rearrangement joins TRBV7-9 to TRBJ2-1; D not certain. CDR3 size: 13 residues. V was shortened by 1 base and J by 7 bases, with 8 bases between the two germline ends. Germline V gene lookup returns CDR1 SEHNR and CDR2 FQNEAQ (reference sequence). The DNA of the CDR3 is TGTGCCAGCAGCTTAGATGGTACTAATGAGCAGTTCTTC. Protein: CASSLDGTNEQFF.

Remarks on this clone: This CDR3 is also generated by other DNA sequences in the sample. This rearrangement joins TRBV10-3 to TRBJ1-1; 8 bases are a match to TRBD1. V shed 6 bases and J 8 bases; nucleotides not matched to a gene: 5. The CDR3 is 12 residues long. CDR1 is ENHRY, CDR2 SYGVKD, per germline. CDR3 sequence (DNA): TGTGCCATCAGGGAACAGGGGGGGGAAGCTTTCTTT. As protein: CAIREQGGEAFF.

The chain has TRBV28 and TRBJ1-5; no definite D call. V lost 7 bases and J lost 4, with 5 bases in between. The CDR3 totals 11 residues. Germline V gene lookup returns CDR1 MDHEN and CDR2 SYDVKM. The CDR3 is CASMGNQPQHF. The CDR3 DNA follows: TGTGCCAGCATGGGGAATCAGCCCCAGCATTTT. The full variable domain, completed using reference TRBV28 and TRBJ1-5, is DVKVTQSSRYLVKRTGEKVFLECVQDMDHENMFWYRQDPGLGLRLIYFSYDVKMKEKGDIPEGYSVSREKKERFSLILESASTNQTSMYLCASMGNQPQHFGDGTRLSIL.